Listed below are T cell receptor beta chains from one sample, sequenced in a study of blood T cell repertoires in COVID-19. Clones were sequenced by immunoSEQ multiplex PCR, and TCRdb holds only the in-frame ones, with some missing. The sample includes about 86,000 clones, roughly 88% of them seen just once. Input material: peripheral blood. The receptor source for this set is a woman of 80 years or more with active or convalescent COVID-19. CDR3s include the opening cysteine and the closing phenylalanine or tryptophan. D genes are given only for firm matches. Expanded clones are given a class, and other clones once, few, many or no size at all.

D gene: TRBD1
clone size: .
V gene: TRBV9
J gene: TRBJ1-6
CDR3 DNA: TGTGCCAGCTCGGGACAGGGGAATTCACCCCTCCACTTT
CDR3 protein: CASSGQGNSPLHF

D gene: TRBD1
clone size: .
V gene: TRBV9
J gene: TRBJ1-4
CDR3 DNA: TGTGCCAGCAGCGCAATTGTAGGGGGCGATGAAAAACTGTTTTTT
CDR3 protein: CASSAIVGGDEKLFF

D gene: TRBD2
clone size: once
V gene: TRBV7-6
J gene: TRBJ2-2
CDR3 DNA: TGTGCCAGCAGCAACCTAGCGGGGGGGACCACCGGGGAGCTGTTTTTT
CDR3 protein: CASSNLAGGTTGELFF

D gene: .
clone size: .
V gene: TRBV6-1
J gene: TRBJ1-2
CDR3 DNA: TGTGCCAGCAGTGATTCAGGGGTGGGCTACACCTTC
CDR3 protein: CASSDSGVGYTF

D gene: TRBD2
clone size: .
V gene: TRBV11-2
J gene: TRBJ2-1
CDR3 DNA: TGTGCCAGCAGCTCGGCTAGCGGGACGTACAATGAGCAGTTCTTC
CDR3 protein: CASSSASGTYNEQFF

D gene: .
clone size: .
V gene: TRBV5-1
J gene: TRBJ1-1
CDR3 DNA: TGCGCCAGCAGCTCCCGAGGAGGCCGGGAAGCTTTCTTT
CDR3 protein: CASSSRGGREAFF

D gene: .
clone size: .
V gene: TRBV6-6
J gene: TRBJ1-1
CDR3 DNA: TGTGCCAGCTTCTTCGGGGAGGGTCGAACTGAAGCTTTCTTT
CDR3 protein: CASFFGEGRTEAFF

D gene: .
clone size: .
V gene: TRBV5-1
J gene: TRBJ2-1
CDR3 DNA: TGCGCCAGCAGCTTGGATGTGACAGCTAACAATGAGCAGTTCTTC
CDR3 protein: CASSLDVTANNEQFF

D gene: TRBD1
clone size: .
V gene: TRBV3-1/TRBV3-2
J gene: TRBJ2-3
CDR3 DNA: TGTGCCAGCAGCCAAGCCCGGGACAGGGCCACAGATACGCAGTATTTT
CDR3 protein: CASSQARDRATDTQYF

D gene: .
clone size: .
V gene: TRBV6-1
J gene: TRBJ2-2
CDR3 DNA: TGTGCCAGCAGTGAAGCGCTGACAGGTTGGTCCGGGGAGCTGTTTTTT
CDR3 protein: CASSEALTGWSGELFF

D gene: TRBD1
clone size: .
V gene: TRBV5-1
J gene: TRBJ1-6
CDR3 DNA: TGCGCCAGCAGGTTGGACAGGGGAAATTCACCCCTCCACTTT
CDR3 protein: CASRLDRGNSPLHF

D gene: .
clone size: .
V gene: TRBV19
J gene: TRBJ1-5
CDR3 DNA: TGTGCCAGTAGCATTTGGCGGATCAATCAGCCCCAGCATTTT
CDR3 protein: CASSIWRINQPQHF

D gene: TRBD2
clone size: .
V gene: TRBV7-2
J gene: TRBJ2-5
CDR3 DNA: TGTGCCAGCAGCCCCCGGGGAGCGGGGGACCAAGAGACCCAGTACTTC
CDR3 protein: CASSPRGAGDQETQYF

D gene: TRBD1
clone size: .
V gene: TRBV5-4
J gene: TRBJ2-7
CDR3 DNA: TGTGCCAGCAGCTCACAGCAGGGGGCGGGTGAGCAGTACTTC
CDR3 protein: CASSSQQGAGEQYF

D gene: .
clone size: .
V gene: TRBV21-1
J gene: TRBJ1-2
CDR3 DNA: TGTGCCAGCAGCAAAGACAGGCACTATGGCTACACCTTC
CDR3 protein: CASSKDRHYGYTF

D gene: .
clone size: .
V gene: TRBV7-3
J gene: TRBJ1-2
CDR3 DNA: TGTGCCAGCAGCTCGCAACCGGGACTTCCCTATGGCTACACCTTC
CDR3 protein: CASSSQPGLPYGYTF

D gene: .
clone size: .
V gene: TRBV5-1
J gene: TRBJ1-1
CDR3 DNA: TGCGCCAGCTCCCGAGGAATAGAGAGGACTGAAGCTTTCTTT
CDR3 protein: CASSRGIERTEAFF

D gene: TRBD2
clone size: .
V gene: TRBV5-1
J gene: TRBJ2-1
CDR3 DNA: TGCGCCAGCAGCTACGTGACTAGCGTGGGGGGTGAGCAGTTCTTC
CDR3 protein: CASSYVTSVGGEQFF